The rows below give T cell receptor beta chains drawn from one sample of a study of blood T cells in healthy people across ages. TCRdb reprocessed the 5' RACE reads with MiXCR, giving one entry per CDR3 protein. This sample has roughly 800,000 distinct CDR3 sequences; nearly 60% occur once, and the top ten carry roughly 22%. The sequenced sample was blood. The receptors originated from a man aged 25-40 years in good health. The CDR3 runs from the conserved cysteine through the conserved F or W. The order of the fields is clone size, V gene, J gene, D gene, CDR3 DNA, CDR3 protein. D genes are given only for firm matches. Only some rows state a clone size, as once, few, many or a class for expanded clones.

few,TRBV6-1,TRBJ1-2,-,TGTGCCAGCAGTACCCTTGGGGGAGGGGAAGGCTACACCTTC,CASSTLGGGEGYTF
few,TRBV4-3,TRBJ2-7,-,TGCGCCAGCAGCGTATCCGGGACTTACCGGGTCGAGCAGTACTTC,CASSVSGTYRVEQYF
-,TRBV20-1,TRBJ2-6,-,TGCAGTGCTAGAGGTGCCTACTCTGGGGCCAACGTCCTGACTTTC,CSARGAYSGANVLTF
-,TRBV10-3,TRBJ2-1,TRBD2,TGTGCCATCAGAACTAGCGGAAATGAGTTCTCCTACAATGAGCAGTTCTTC,CAIRTSGNEFSYNEQFF
-,TRBV28,TRBJ2-1,-,TGTGCCAGCAGTTTTTTATCGGGGGGCGGGAACTACAATGAGCAGTTCTTC,CASSFLSGGGNYNEQFF
-,TRBV29-1,TRBJ2-3,-,TGCAGCGGGAGGGGCTACACAGATACGCAGTATTTT,CSGRGYTDTQYF
-,TRBV7-9,TRBJ2-3,TRBD2,TGTGCCAGCAGCTCCAGGGGACTAGCGGGAGCGTCAGATACGCAGTATTTT,CASSSRGLAGASDTQYF
few,TRBV5-6,TRBJ2-7,-,TGTGCCAGCAGCTTGGGGGGTGACAGCTCCTACGAGCAGTACTTC,CASSLGGDSSYEQYF
few,TRBV20-1,TRBJ2-5,TRBD2,TGCAGTGCCCGGGGTCTAGCGGGGGGAAACCAAGAGACCCAGTACTTC,CSARGLAGGNQETQYF
-,TRBV12-3/TRBV12-4,TRBJ1-1,TRBD1,TGTGCCAGCATTGACAGGGCGAACACTGAAGCTTTCTTT,CASIDRANTEAFF
many,TRBV10-3,TRBJ2-3,-,TGTGCCATCAGTGAGCTTGATACGCAGTATTTT,CAISELDTQYF
once,TRBV12-3/TRBV12-4,TRBJ2-3,TRBD2,TGTGCCAGCAGTTATCGGACTAGCGGGGGTTCAGATACGCAGTATTTT,CASSYRTSGGSDTQYF
-,TRBV15,TRBJ2-7,-,TGTGCCACCAGCAGAACAGACCTCCACGAGCAGTACTTC,CATSRTDLHEQYF
few,TRBV4-3,TRBJ2-7,-,TGCGCCAGCAGCCAAGACGCGAGCAGCTACCGTTACGAGCAGTACTTC,CASSQDASSYRYEQYF
few,TRBV20-1,TRBJ2-7,TRBD2,TGCAGTGCTACCCAGGGACTAGCGGGCTCCTACGAGCAGTACTTC,CSATQGLAGSYEQYF
few,TRBV13,TRBJ2-7,-,TGTGCCAGCAGCTTAGCGGGGATGTACGAGCAGTACTTC,CASSLAGMYEQYF
once,TRBV7-2,TRBJ2-7,-,TGTGCCAGCAGTCTGTTAATCTACTACGAGCAGTACTTC,CASSLLIYYEQYF
-,TRBV20-1,TRBJ2-1,-,TGCGGTGCTAGAGGAGGACTCAGAGAAAATCAAAGGAGCTACAATGAGCAGTTCTTC,CGARGGLRENQRSYNEQFF
-,TRBV2,TRBJ2-5,-,TGTGCCAGCCTCCGGGAGACCCAGTACTTC,CASLRETQYF
-,TRBV29-1,TRBJ2-4,-,TGCAGCGTTATAGAAAGTAGGGGACTGAACATTCAGTACTTC,CSVIESRGLNIQYF
-,TRBV7-2,TRBJ2-3,TRBD2,TGTGCCAGCGGGACTAGCCCCGCGGATACGCAGTATTTT,CASGTSPADTQYF
-,TRBV20-1,TRBJ2-1,-,TGCAGTGCTAGTAACGTTTTTGAGCAGTTCTTC,CSASNVFEQFF
once,TRBV10-1,TRBJ1-6,-,TGCGCCAGCAGTGATGGGTATTCACCCCTCCACTTT,CASSDGYSPLHF
-,TRBV20-1,TRBJ2-5,TRBD1,TGCAGTGCTAGTAGGGACAGGGGTCCTCTGGTCCAAGAGACCCAGTACTTC,CSASRDRGPLVQETQYF
few,TRBV9,TRBJ2-3,TRBD2,TGTGCCAGCAGCGGATCGGGAGGGACAGATACGCAGTATTTT,CASSGSGGTDTQYF
many,TRBV18,TRBJ2-5,-,TGTGCCAGCAGCCCGCGGGGTGAAGAGACCCAGTACTTC,CASSPRGEETQYF
once,TRBV7-8,TRBJ2-6,-,TGTGCCAGCAGCGTATCCCCGCAGGGAGGACTACTATCTGGGGCCAACGTCCTGACTTTC,CASSVSPQGGLLSGANVLTF
-,TRBV6-2/TRBV6-3,TRBJ2-3,-,TGTGCCAGCAGTTACGCCGAGGGGTCGGGGGACCCCACAGATACGCAGTATTTT,CASSYAEGSGDPTDTQYF
-,TRBV3-1,TRBJ2-5,-,TGTGCCAGCAGCCCGAGCGGAGATGGACGAGAGCAGTACTTC,CASSPSGDGREQYF
-,TRBV7-3,TRBJ2-3,-,TGTGCCAGCGCCTTGGGAGCTAGCACAGATACGCAGTATTTT,CASALGASTDTQYF
-,TRBV11-2,TRBJ2-1,TRBD2,TGTGCCAGCAGCTGGCCTGGCGGGGGGGCTCGCAATGAGCAGTTCTTC,CASSWPGGGARNEQFF
-,TRBV29-1,TRBJ2-3,TRBD2,TGCGGCGTTGAGGGGAGGGCCTCACCCACAGATACGCAGTATTTT,CGVEGRASPTDTQYF
once,TRBV2,TRBJ2-7,TRBD1,TGTGCCAGCAGAGCTAAGACAGGGGACTACGAGCAGTACTTC,CASRAKTGDYEQYF
-,TRBV10-1,TRBJ2-5,TRBD1,TGCGCCAGCAGTTCGACAGGGGAGGAGTGGTATACCCAGTACTTC,CASSSTGEEWYTQYF
-,TRBV7-2,TRBJ2-3,-,TGTGCCAGCAGCCCCGGCCCAACGTCCACGCAGTATTTT,CASSPGPTSTQYF
-,TRBV20-1,TRBJ2-5,TRBD1,TGCAGTGCTCACGGGACAGGGTATGATGAGCAGTACTTC,CSAHGTGYDEQYF
-,TRBV5-5,TRBJ1-2,-,TGTGCCAGCAGCTTGAGCATCCGGGAATTAGGCTACACCTTC,CASSLSIRELGYTF
-,TRBV6-5,TRBJ1-2,-,TGTGCCAGCACCCGAACGGGGGTTACTAACTATGGCTACACCTTC,CASTRTGVTNYGYTF
-,TRBV12-3/TRBV12-4,TRBJ2-7,TRBD2,TGTGCTAGCAGTTTAGCGGGCCGACTAGCCTACGAGCAGTACTTC,CASSLAGRLAYEQYF
few,TRBV14,TRBJ2-1,TRBD1,TGTGCCAGCACCAGAGACAGGGTCAGTGAGCAGTTCTTC,CASTRDRVSEQFF
-,TRBV6-2/TRBV6-3,TRBJ2-7,-,TGTGCCAGCAGCTTTTCGACTACCCGGGACGGCTCCTACGAGCAGTACTTC,CASSFSTTRDGSYEQYF
-,TRBV6-5,TRBJ1-2,-,TGTGCCAGCAGTCACCTATACCAGACAGGAAGGGGACTGTATGGCTACACCTTC,CASSHLYQTGRGLYGYTF
-,TRBV28,TRBJ1-2,-,TGTGCCAGCAGTCCCGGCCGGTTGAGCTATGGCTACACCTTC,CASSPGRLSYGYTF
-,TRBV5-4,TRBJ2-5,TRBD2,TGTGCCAGCAGCTTGCGTCTAGCGGGGTATGAGACCCAGTACTTC,CASSLRLAGYETQYF
-,TRBV7-2,TRBJ2-7,TRBD1,TGTGCCAGCAGCTGGGGACAGGGGGCAAATTACGAGCAGTACTTC,CASSWGQGANYEQYF
-,TRBV6-2/TRBV6-3,TRBJ2-5,-,TGTGCCAGCAGACCAAGGACACTACTAGAGACCCAGTACTTC,CASRPRTLLETQYF
-,TRBV29-1,TRBJ1-2,-,TGCAGCGTTCCTCGGTCAGGGAACTATGGCTACACCTTC,CSVPRSGNYGYTF
-,TRBV3-1,TRBJ2-3,TRBD2,TGTGCCAGCAGCCAAGTTGGCGGGGGGAAGGAGACAGATACGCAGTATTTT,CASSQVGGGKETDTQYF
-,TRBV10-3,TRBJ1-2,-,TGTGCCACCTCGACAGGCGATGGCTACACCTTC,CATSTGDGYTF
once,TRBV20-1,TRBJ2-5,-,TGCAGTGCTAGAGGGGACACCGGGTTGGTAGAGACCCGGTACTTC,CSARGDTGLVETRYF
-,TRBV27,TRBJ2-7,TRBD2,TGTGCCAGCAGTATTTCTTTGGGGACTACCTCCTACGAGCAGTACTTC,CASSISLGTTSYEQYF